The sequence of this T cell receptor beta chain was determined in a study of persistence of HIV-infected CD4 T cells (TCRdb year 2020). Context from the whole study: The study isolated CMV- and HIV-1 Gag-responding CD4+ T cells from ART-treated individuals to examine antigen-driven clonal expansion of HIV-1-infected cells. TCRbeta sequencing assessed the clonality of all cells in each sorted population, while proviral sequencing assessed the clonality of infected cells. Peripheral blood samples of up to roughly 180 mL were taken at multiple time points, with the exception of a couple of participants who underwent leukapheresis at a single time point. The median time participants had been on suppressive ART was 7 to 9 years. In the cross-participant TCR cluster analysis, 8 participants were included for CMV and 6 or 7 participants were included for Gag. Results the study describes overall, beyond this receptor: Only a small number of individuals took part in the study, and the range of antigens tested was limited. Bulk TCR analyses could not be limited to the rare CMV-responding cells that actually contained HIV-1 proviruses. Antigen-responding cells were enriched for expanded CDR3beta sequences that were degenerate, which suggests that CD4+ responses to CMV and Gag underwent convergent selection. TCRbeta richness in CMV- and Gag-responding cells was significantly lower than in anti-CD3/anti-CD28-responding cells; CMV-responding cells had higher oligoclonality than CD3/CD28-stimulated and Gag-responding cells. Within the same sorted populations, how oligoclonal the TCRs were correlated with how oligoclonal the proviruses were.

According to the germline V gene, CDR1 reads SGHTA and CDR2 reads FQGNSA. V sheds 1 base and J sheds 1 base, leaving 10 bases between their ends. From the cysteine through the phenylalanine, the CDR3 covers 16 amino acids. Of the read, only the CDR3 DNA is kept; its 48 bases are in frame from base 1. The immunoSEQ hsTCRB assay version 4, run in survey mode, was used to sequence TCRbeta repertoires from genomic DNA. Genomic DNA was diluted to around 10 ng/uL, using up to about 1 ug per sample for TCRbeta sequencing. The authors' pipeline ran thus. Analysis of the TCRbeta data was done in ImmunoSeq Analyzer 3.0, and diversity was computed on productive nucleotide rearrangements. Using the Immunarch R package, lower-bound TCR diversity was estimated with the improved Chao index and clonality was estimated with the Gini coefficient. Different nucleotide rearrangements encoding the same CDR3beta amino acid sequence were counted as distinct clonotypes. Differential abundance analysis identified TCRbeta sequences significantly enriched in antigen-responding cells relative to anti-CD3/anti-CD28-activated cells. GLIPH2 grouped TCRs by predicted peptide-MHC specificity, both within each participant and across combined participant data sets. As stored in TCRdb, this immuneACCESS dataset retains in-frame rearrangements with V and J assigned. A fraction of the clones does not appear; measured against another copy, unresolved V genes explain less than half of the discrepancy, and the remainder lacks a known reason. D and trimming were read from the DNA, whereas the V and J calls and clone size are those reported in that table. The table for this sample lists around 60,000 clones; more than 70% of them were counted only once. The ten largest account for 1.5% to 2% of the sample.

This specimen's treatment or condition label, per the study, means: suppressive antiretroviral therapy. A pool of overlapping 15-mer peptides from HIV-1 Gag, at 0.9 to 1 ug per peptide per mL, was used to stimulate the cells. Memory CD4+ T cells that did not respond, being CD40L-negative, CD69-negative and CD45RO-high, were sorted as memory populations depleted of antigen-responding cells. HIV-1-infected adults in whom suppressive ART had been started during chronic infection were enrolled as participants. For at least 4 years, the participants' plasma HIV-1 RNA had been undetectable, below 50 copies/mL. To be included, a participant needed positive CMV serology and a CD4+ T cell count above 400 cells/uL. Before stimulation, PBMCs were isolated using density centrifugation and then depleted of CD8+ T cells. For around 19 hours, the CD8-depleted PBMCs were stimulated with anti-CD28/CD49d costimulation, a CD40-blocking antibody, and enfuvirtide to prevent new infections. Cells were sorted on a Beckman Coulter MoFlo Legacy or XDP sorter, with propidium iodide excluding dead cells. Genomic DNA was extracted using the QIAamp DNA Mini Kit for samples with more than one million cells and using the Quick-DNA Microprep Kit for all other samples.

Turning to this clone: Which antigen it targets is not known. No much larger clonotype is one base removed from it; base qualities were not supplied.

The specimen comprised CD4+ T cells sorted from PBMCs after approximately 20-hour stimulation, sampled from a patient who received antiretroviral therapy. The cell subset or site label of this sample denotes: CD40L-CD69- CD45RO-high memory CD4 T cells not responding to Gag peptides. The chain uses TRBV7-2 and TRBJ2-2, with an unclear D gene assignment. The sequence derives from an adult man with HIV who was CMV-seropositive. The CDR3 in this case is CASSLEGIGNTGELFF. The nucleotide sequence reads as follows: TGTGCCAGCAGCTTAGAGGGAATAGGGAACACCGGGGAGCTGTTTTTT.